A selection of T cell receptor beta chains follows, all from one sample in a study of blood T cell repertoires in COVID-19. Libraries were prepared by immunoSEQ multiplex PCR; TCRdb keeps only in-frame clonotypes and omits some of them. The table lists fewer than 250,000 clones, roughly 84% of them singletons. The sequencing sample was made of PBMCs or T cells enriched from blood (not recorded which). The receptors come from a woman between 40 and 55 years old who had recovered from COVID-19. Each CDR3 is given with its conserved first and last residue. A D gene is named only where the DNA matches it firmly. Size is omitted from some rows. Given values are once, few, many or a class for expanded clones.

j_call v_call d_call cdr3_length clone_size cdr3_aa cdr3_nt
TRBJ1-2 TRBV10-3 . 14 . CAISSRDSNYGYTF TGTGCCATCAGTAGCCGGGATTCTAACTATGGCTACACCTTC
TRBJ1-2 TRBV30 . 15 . CAWSPPPTVNYGYTF TGTGCCTGGAGTCCTCCCCCGACAGTTAACTATGGCTACACCTTC
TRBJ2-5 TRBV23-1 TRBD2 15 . CASTPAVAGEETQYF TGCGCCAGCACTCCGGCCGTGGCGGGAGAAGAGACCCAGTACTTC
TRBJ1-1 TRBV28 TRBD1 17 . CASRTGGAGREGTEAFF TGTGCCAGCCGAACAGGGGGCGCCGGCCGTGAGGGAACTGAAGCTTTCTTT
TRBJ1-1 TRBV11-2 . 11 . CASSSGAGVLF TGTGCCAGCAGCTCCGGGGCGGGGGTCCTCTTT
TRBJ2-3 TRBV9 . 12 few CASSVGEYTQYF TGTGCCAGCAGCGTAGGAGAGTATACGCAGTATTTT
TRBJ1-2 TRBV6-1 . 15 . CASSENTGPNYGYTF TGTGCCAGCAGTGAAAATACAGGGCCCAACTATGGCTACACCTTC
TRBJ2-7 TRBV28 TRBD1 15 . CASSPKGQGVYEQYF TGTGCCAGCAGTCCAAAGGGACAGGGTGTCTACGAGCAGTACTTC
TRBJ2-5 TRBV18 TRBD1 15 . CASSPETGAKETQYF TGTGCCAGCTCACCGGAGACAGGGGCCAAAGAGACCCAGTACTTC
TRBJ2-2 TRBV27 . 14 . CASRPVATTGELFF TGTGCCAGCAGGCCCGTGGCCACCACCGGGGAGCTGTTTTTT
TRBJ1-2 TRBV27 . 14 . CASSAGRPVRGYTF TGTGCCAGCAGTGCTGGCCGCCCCGTCAGAGGCTACACCTTC
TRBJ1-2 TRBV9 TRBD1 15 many CASSLLLKGAGGYTF TGTGCCAGCAGCCTACTGTTAAAGGGGGCAGGAGGCTACACCTTC
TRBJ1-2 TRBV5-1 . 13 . CASSLRVTYGYTF TGCGCCAGCAGCTTGCGGGTGACTTATGGCTACACCTTC
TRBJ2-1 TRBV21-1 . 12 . CASTLGRSEQFF TGTGCCAGCACCCTCGGGAGGAGTGAGCAGTTCTTC
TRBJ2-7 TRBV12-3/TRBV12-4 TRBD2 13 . CASRTSGSYEQYF TGTGCCAGCCGGACTAGCGGGAGCTACGAGCAGTACTTC
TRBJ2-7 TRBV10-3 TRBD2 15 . CANAPGRGRGYEQYF TGTGCCAACGCCCCAGGGCGCGGGAGAGGTTACGAGCAGTACTTC
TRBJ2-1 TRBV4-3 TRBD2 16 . CASSLALAGLYNEQFF TGCGCCAGCAGCCTCGCACTAGCGGGGTTATACAATGAGCAGTTCTTC
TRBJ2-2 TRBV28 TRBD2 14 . CASGGLAGTGELFF TGTGCCAGCGGGGGACTAGCGGGCACCGGGGAGCTGTTTTTT
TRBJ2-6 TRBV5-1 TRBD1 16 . CASWGQPTSGANVLTF TGCGCCAGCTGGGGACAGCCCACCTCTGGGGCCAACGTCCTGACTTTC
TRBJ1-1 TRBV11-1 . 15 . CASSLEAGANTEAFF TGTGCCAGCAGCTTAGAGGCAGGCGCGAACACTGAAGCTTTCTTT
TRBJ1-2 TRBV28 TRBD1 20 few CASSLRKRSLYGQGDYGYTF TGTGCCAGCAGTTTAAGGAAGCGTTCGTTGTATGGACAGGGCGACTATGGCTACACCTTC
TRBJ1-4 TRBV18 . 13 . CASSRSGSEKLFF TGTGCCAGCTCACGATCTGGCTCCGAAAAACTGTTTTTT
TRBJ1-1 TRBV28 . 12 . CASTERDTEAFF TGTGCCAGCACCGAGAGGGACACTGAAGCTTTCTTT
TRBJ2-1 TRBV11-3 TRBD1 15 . CASSLVGTGGNEQFF TGTGCCAGCAGCTTAGTAGGCACAGGGGGCAATGAGCAGTTCTTC
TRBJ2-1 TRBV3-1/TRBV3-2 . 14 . CASSPLSGYNEQFF TGTGCCAGCAGCCCCCTTTCCGGGTACAATGAGCAGTTCTTC
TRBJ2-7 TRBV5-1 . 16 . CASSPDGLTLAYEQYF TGCGCCAGCAGCCCAGACGGACTAACACTCGCCTACGAGCAGTACTTC
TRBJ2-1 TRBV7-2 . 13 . CASSLAYNNEQFF TGTGCCAGCAGCTTAGCTTATAACAATGAGCAGTTCTTC
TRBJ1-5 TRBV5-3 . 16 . CARSLAMGLSNQPQHF TGTGCCAGAAGCTTGGCCATGGGCCTTAGCAATCAGCCCCAGCATTTT
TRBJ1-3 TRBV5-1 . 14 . CASSLGSSGNTIYF TGCGCCAGCAGCTTGGGGAGCTCTGGAAACACCATATATTTT
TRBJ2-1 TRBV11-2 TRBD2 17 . CASSSTSGQFSYNEQFF TGTGCCAGCAGCTCAACTAGCGGCCAATTCTCCTACAATGAGCAGTTCTTC